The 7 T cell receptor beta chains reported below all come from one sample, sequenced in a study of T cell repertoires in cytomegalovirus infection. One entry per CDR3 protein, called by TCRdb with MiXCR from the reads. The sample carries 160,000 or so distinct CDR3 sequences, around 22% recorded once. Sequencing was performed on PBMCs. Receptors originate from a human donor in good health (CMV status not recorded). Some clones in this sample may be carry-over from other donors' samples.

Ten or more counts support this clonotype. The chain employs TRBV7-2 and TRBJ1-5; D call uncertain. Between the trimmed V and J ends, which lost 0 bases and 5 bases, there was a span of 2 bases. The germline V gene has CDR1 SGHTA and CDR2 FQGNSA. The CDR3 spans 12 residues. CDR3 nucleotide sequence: TGTGCCAGCAGCTTAGCTGATCAGCCCCAGCATTTT. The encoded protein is CASSLADQPQHF.

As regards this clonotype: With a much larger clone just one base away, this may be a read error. The CDR3 protein is CASRRASLKRGEAFF. The CDR3 DNA sequence: TGTGCCAGCAGACGAGCCTCCCTCAAGAGGGGTGAAGCTTTCTTT. The chain couples TRBV7-2 to TRBJ1-1, with D perhaps TRBD1 (5 bases). Trimming stripped 6 bases from V and 7 bases from J, with 21 bases between. Germline assignment: CDR1 SGHTA and CDR2 FQGNSA. This CDR3 spans 15 amino acids.

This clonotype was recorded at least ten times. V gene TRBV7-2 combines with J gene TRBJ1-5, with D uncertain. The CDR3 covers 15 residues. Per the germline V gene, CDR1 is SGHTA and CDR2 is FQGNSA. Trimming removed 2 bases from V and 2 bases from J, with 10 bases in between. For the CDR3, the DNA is TGTGCCAGCAGCTTATCCGGCTCGGGCAATCAGCCCCAGCATTTT. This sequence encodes CASSLSGSGNQPQHF.

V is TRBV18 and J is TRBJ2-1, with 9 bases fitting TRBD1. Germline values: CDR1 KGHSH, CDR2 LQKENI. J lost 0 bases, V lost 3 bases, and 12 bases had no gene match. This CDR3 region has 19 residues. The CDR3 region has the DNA TGTGCCAGCTCACCTTGGGGGACAGGGACCCAAAGCTCCTACAATGAGCAGTTCTTC. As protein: CASSPWGTGTQSSYNEQFF.

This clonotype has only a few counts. DNA for the CDR3: TGTGCCACCAGCAGAGGGGCCGATACGCAGTATTTT. Residues: CATSRGADTQYF. The rearrangement links TRBV15 to TRBJ2-3; D is undetermined. With 1 base removed from V and 6 bases from J, the gap between germline ends came to 5 bases. Germline-derived CDR1 and CDR2 are LNHNV and YYDKDF (reference sequence). The length of the CDR3 is 12 residues.

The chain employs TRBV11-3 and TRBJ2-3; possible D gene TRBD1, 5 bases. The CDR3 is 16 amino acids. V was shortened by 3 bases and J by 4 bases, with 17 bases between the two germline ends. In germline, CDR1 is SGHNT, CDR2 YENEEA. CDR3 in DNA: TGTGCCAGCAGCTTGGGTCAAGGGGTGAGCGCAGATACGCAGTATTTT. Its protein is CASSLGQGVSADTQYF.

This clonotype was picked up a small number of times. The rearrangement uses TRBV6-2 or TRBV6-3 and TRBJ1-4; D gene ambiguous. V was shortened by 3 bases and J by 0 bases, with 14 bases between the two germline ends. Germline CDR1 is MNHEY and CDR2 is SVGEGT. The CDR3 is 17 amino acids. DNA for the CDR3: TGTGCCAGCAGTTATCAACTTCCGGGAACAACTAATGAAAAACTGTTTTTT. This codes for CASSYQLPGTTNEKLFF.